The clone carrying this T cell receptor beta chain has a handful of counts. Its specificity is unknown. Trimming took off 6 bases at V and 1 base at J, with 10 bases between the two ends. The CDR3 runs 13 residues. Germline CDR1 and CDR2: WNHNN and SYGVQD (reference sequence). The data derive from a study of cytomegalovirus exposure and HLA in healthy donors. Findings of the study overall: A later analysis appeared to link common viral pathogens to several of the most significant clusters.

The PCR had 60 Vbeta and 13 Jbeta primers. Profiling relied on immunoSEQ multiplex PCR, and the TCRdb table lists in-frame clones only, not all of them. The sample has 150,000 to 200,000 clones, more than 70% seen once. This receptor was taken from a man aged 40-49 years in good health and CMV-seropositive. Sequenced input: PBMCs. The V call is TRBV10-1, the J call TRBJ2-7; TRBD2 might be the D (5 bases). The CDR3 sequence: CASSPGLSYEQYF. DNA for the CDR3: TGCGCCAGCAGCCCTGGACTGTCCTACGAGCAGTACTTC.